Given below is one TCR beta chain in context. Its antigen remains unknown. Between the mid-2010s and the late 2010s, patients underwent resection in Japan or China. Each case's diagnosis was confirmed by two pathologists on H&E. The data were taken from a study of immune evolution from preneoplasia to lung adenocarcinoma. Study-wide results and caveats: Later-stage lesions appeared to have more T cells, more diversity, less clonality. Top clone frequencies peaked in normal lung, apparently declining through invasive adenocarcinoma.

The V gene's germline CDR1 is ENHRY and CDR2 SYGVKD. Trimming removed 3 bases from V and 1 base from J, with 9 bases in between. This CDR3 region has 15 residues. The assay was immunoSEQ multiplex PCR, and TCRdb's table has in-frame clones only and misses some. The table lists thousands of clones, around 86% of them singletons. The rearrangement links TRBV10-3 to TRBJ2-2; D ambiguous. The sequenced material came from FFPE minimally invasive lung adenocarcinoma tissue. The clonotype was recovered from an older donor with lung adenocarcinoma. CDR3 in DNA: TGTGCCATCAGTGACACTAAGTTGAACACCGGGGAGCTGTTTTTT. Translated: CAISDTKLNTGELFF.